These 28 T cell receptor beta chains were all obtained from the same sample, sequenced in a study of blood T cell repertoires in COVID-19. Sequencing was performed with immunoSEQ multiplex PCR; in TCRdb, only in-frame clones are kept and a portion is missing. The sample holds about 180,000 clones, roughly 84% seen once. Sequenced sample: peripheral blood. The source is a woman older than 75 with acute or convalescent COVID-19.

The chain is built from TRBV7-2 and TRBJ2-1, with 9 nucleotides matching TRBD2. V shed 1 base, J shed 9 bases, and the junction held 7 bases outside the gene matches. Germline CDR1 reads SGHTA; CDR2 reads FQGNSA. This CDR3 has 15 residues. The chain's CDR3 is CASSLGGGARGEQFF. Here the CDR3 DNA reads TGTGCCAGCAGCTTAGGCGGGGGGGCCCGAGGTGAGCAGTTCTTC. The variable domain in full, with the rest retrieved from reference TRBV7-2 and TRBJ2-1, is GAGVSQSPSNKVTEKGKDVELRCDPISGHTALYWYRQSLGQGLEFLIYFQGNSAPDKSGLPSDRFSAERTGGSVSTLTIQRTQQEDSAVYLCASSLGGGARGEQFFGPGTRLTVL.

J is TRBJ1-3 and V is TRBV19, with 10 bases that match TRBD1. The CDR3 has 16 residues. Germline CDR1 LNHDA, CDR2 SQIVND (reference sequence). V lost 3 bases, J lost 2 bases, and 4 bases stayed unmatched. CDR3 protein: CASSMSGQGAGNTIYF. The CDR3 DNA sequence: TGTGCCAGTAGTATGAGTGGACAGGGGGCTGGAAACACCATATATTTT. The full variable domain, in which reference TRBV19 and TRBJ1-3 provide the parts outside the CDR3, is DGGITQSPKYLFRKEGQNVTLSCEQNLNHDAMYWYRQDPGQGLRLIYYSQIVNDFQKGDIAEGYSVSREKKESFPLTVTSAQKNPTAFYLCASSMSGQGAGNTIYFGEGSWLTVV.

This clone was recorded a few times. The CDR3 loop is CAARTSGGYNEQFF. The DNA of the CDR3 is TGTGCCGCCCGGACTAGCGGAGGTTACAATGAGCAGTTCTTC. The rearrangement links TRBV10-3 to TRBJ2-1; 10 nucleotides match TRBD2. The CDR3 consists of 14 residues. Per the germline V gene, CDR1 is ENHRY and CDR2 is SYGVKD. After removal of 11 bases from V and 4 bases from J, the junction contained 8 bases not matched to a gene.

V is TRBV6-5 and J is TRBJ1-5, with D perhaps TRBD1 (5 bases). Germline V gives CDR1 MNHEY, CDR2 SVGAGI. The CDR3 covers 15 residues. V lost 0 bases, J lost 6 bases, and 12 bases lay in between. The CDR3: CASSYSSTRVQPQHF. CDR3 DNA: TGTGCCAGCAGTTACTCGAGTACCAGGGTTCAGCCCCAGCATTTT.

This chain links TRBV5-8 with TRBJ1-1; D is uncertain. Per germline, CDR1 SGHTS and CDR2 YDEGEE. The CDR3 length is 15 residues. V lost 4 bases and J lost 3, with 16 bases in between. CDR3 loop: CASSHERSQDTEAFF. Written as DNA, the CDR3 is TGTGCCAGCAGCCACGAGCGGTCCCAAGACACTGAAGCTTTCTTT.

This chain joins TRBV18 and TRBJ2-5; the D is unclear. Germline V lookup: CDR1 KGHSH, CDR2 LQKENI. The CDR3 runs to 14 residues. V gave up 3 bases and J gave up 3 bases, with 11 bases separating them. CDR3 loop: CASSPLARKETQYF. CDR3 nucleotides: TGTGCCAGCTCACCGTTGGCTAGGAAAGAGACCCAGTACTTC.

The chain joins TRBV7-2 to TRBJ1-3; D uncertain. CDR1 is SGHTA and CDR2 is FQGNSA in the germline V gene. Trimming left V 8 bases short and J 6 bases short, with 11 bases between. The CDR3 is made up of 12 amino acids. The CDR3 DNA is TGTGCCAGCGCTACTACCAAAAACACCATATATTTT. This sequence encodes CASATTKNTIYF.

The chain recombines TRBV27 with TRBJ2-5, with D maybe TRBD2 (6 bases). V was clipped by 3 bases and J by 5 bases, with 10 bases between them. The CDR3 sequence is 13 residues long. Looked up from germline, CDR1 is MNHEY and CDR2 is SMNVEV (reference sequence). CDR3 loop: CASSFSRGETQYF. In nucleotides, the CDR3 is TGTGCCAGCAGTTTCTCCCGGGGGGAGACCCAGTACTTC.

This sequence joins TRBV6-5 and TRBJ2-3; D is possibly TRBD2 (5 bases). Trimming left V 6 bases short and J 3 bases short, with 13 bases between. Germline values: CDR1 MNHEY, CDR2 SVGAGI. The CDR3 covers 14 residues. The CDR3 loop is CASSLLRGTDTQYF. DNA for the CDR3: TGTGCCAGCAGCCTGCTAAGAGGGACAGATACGCAGTATTTT.

The chain links TRBV10-3 to TRBJ2-1; TRBD2 matches at 11 bases. CDR3 size: 14 residues. V lost 10 bases, J lost 7 bases, and 9 bases stayed unmatched. Germline CDR1 reads ENHRY; CDR2 reads SYGVKD. The CDR3 is CATQLAGDSNEQFF. In DNA form, the CDR3 reads TGTGCCACCCAACTAGCGGGAGATTCAAATGAGCAGTTCTTC.

The chain couples TRBV7-3 to TRBJ2-2; D gene ambiguous. This CDR3 comprises 14 residues. V lost 5 bases to trimming and J lost 4 bases, with 11 bases between them. Germline values: CDR1 SGHTA, CDR2 FQGTGA. CDR3 bases: TGTGCCAGCAGCCCCGACTTTGGCACCGGGGAGCTGTTTTTT. Its protein is CASSPDFGTGELFF.

The V and J genes are TRBV19 and TRBJ1-1; 8 bases match TRBD1. V shed 6 bases and J 7 bases; nucleotides not matched to a gene: 7. The CDR3 extends over 13 amino acids. Germline CDR1 LNHDA, CDR2 SQIVND (reference sequence). In DNA form, the CDR3 reads TGTGCCAGTAGGGTCCAGGGGGCTGGTGAAGCTTTCTTT. Its translation: CASRVQGAGEAFF. Full variable domain (rest looked up from reference TRBV19 and TRBJ1-1): DGGITQSPKYLFRKEGQNVTLSCEQNLNHDAMYWYRQDPGQGLRLIYYSQIVNDFQKGDIAEGYSVSREKKESFPLTVTSAQKNPTAFYLCASRVQGAGEAFFGQGTRLTVV.

J is TRBJ2-4 and V is TRBV3-1 (or the pseudogene TRBV3-2); a possible D gene is TRBD2 (5 bases). The V end was cut by 4 bases, the J end by 6 bases, with 13 bases between. The CDR3 sequence is 14 residues long. Germline V gene lookup returns CDR1 LGHDT and CDR2 YNNKEL (reference sequence). The CDR3 reads CASSPRRLGNIQYF. Here the CDR3 DNA reads TGTGCCAGCAGCCCCAGGAGGCTCGGAAACATTCAGTACTTC.

The V call is TRBV6-5, the J call TRBJ2-2; D gene unclear. The CDR3 consists of 15 residues. The V and J ends lost 7 bases and 0 bases respectively, with 12 bases between them. Germline CDR1 MNHEY, CDR2 SVGAGI. In nucleotides, the CDR3 is TGTGCCAGCACCCCATTCCACACGAACACCGGGGAGCTGTTTTTT. This codes for CASTPFHTNTGELFF.

This rearrangement joins TRBV29-1 to TRBJ2-3; D might be TRBD2 (5 bases). The CDR3 is 11 residues long. Germline assignment: CDR1 SQVTM and CDR2 ANQGSEA. Trimming took 6 bases from V and 5 from J, leaving 9 bases between them. DNA for the CDR3: TGCAGCGTCGAGAGGGTAGATACGCAGTATTTT. Protein product: CSVERVDTQYF.

The V gene is TRBV9, the J gene TRBJ1-3; 7 nucleotides line up with TRBD1. The trim removed 4 bases at V and 0 bases at J, leaving 4 bases unmatched. The CDR3 spans 15 residues. Germline lookup yields CDR1 SGDLS and CDR2 YYNGEE. For the CDR3, the DNA is TGTGCCAGCAGCCCCAGGACAGGCTCTGGAAACACCATATATTTT. Its protein product is CASSPRTGSGNTIYF.

The rearrangement joins TRBV2 to TRBJ2-3, with 7 bases identical to TRBD2. This CDR3 spans 14 amino acids. The trim removed 6 bases at V and 6 bases at J, leaving 9 bases unmatched. Per germline, CDR1 SNHLY and CDR2 FYNNEI. In DNA, the CDR3 is TGTGCCAGCAGCGGACCCGGGGGGTCGGATACGCAGTATTTT. This translates into CASSGPGGSDTQYF.

The rearrangement uses TRBV12-3 or TRBV12-4 and TRBJ1-1; 9 positions agree with TRBD1. V trimming: 7 bases; J trimming: 5 bases; junction bases outside the gene matches: 5. The CDR3 covers 13 residues. The CDR3 region has the DNA TGTGCCAGCACCCCGGGACAGGGAACTGAAGCTTTCTTT. It encodes CASTPGQGTEAFF.

The CDR3 sequence: CASSPRGGRDTEAFF. CDR3 DNA sequence: TGTGCCAGCAGCCCGAGGGGGGGGCGAGACACTGAAGCTTTCTTT. V and J are TRBV3-1 (or the pseudogene TRBV3-2) and TRBJ1-1, with D maybe TRBD1 (6 bases). Germline CDR1 and CDR2: LGHDT and YNNKEL (reference sequence). V was trimmed by 4 bases and J by 3 bases, leaving 15 bases between them. The length of the CDR3 is 15 residues.

Comments on this clone: The same CDR3 arises from other DNA sequences in this sample as well. The rearrangement links TRBV19 to TRBJ1-3, with D unresolved. The CDR3 has 14 residues. Trimming shortened V by 3 bases and J by 2 bases, and 8 bases separated the two germline ends. Per the germline V gene, CDR1 is LNHDA and CDR2 is SQIVND (reference sequence). CDR3 coding DNA: TGTGCCAGTAGTATCGGAGGGCCTGGAAACACCATATATTTT. Encoded protein: CASSIGGPGNTIYF. Full variable domain (rest looked up from reference TRBV19 and TRBJ1-3): DGGITQSPKYLFRKEGQNVTLSCEQNLNHDAMYWYRQDPGQGLRLIYYSQIVNDFQKGDIAEGYSVSREKKESFPLTVTSAQKNPTAFYLCASSIGGPGNTIYFGEGSWLTVV.

This sequence joins TRBV24-1 and TRBJ1-2, with D perhaps matching TRBD1 (6 bases). The CDR3 covers 18 residues. The V gene's germline CDR1 is KGHDR and CDR2 SFDVKD. V was trimmed by 7 bases and J by 7 bases, leaving 30 bases between them. The CDR3 is CATRSRGPIKTPPGGYTF. The CDR3 nucleotides read TGTGCCACCAGATCCAGGGGACCGATAAAAACTCCGCCGGGTGGCTACACCTTC.

The chain recombines TRBV11-2 with TRBJ2-7; TRBD1 aligns across 11 bases. The trim removed 5 bases at V and 4 bases at J, leaving 7 bases unmatched. The CDR3 spans 15 residues. Germline values: CDR1 SGHAT, CDR2 FQNNGV. The CDR3 protein is CASSPRGQGGYEQYF. The CDR3 nucleotides read TGTGCCAGCAGCCCCAGGGGACAGGGGGGGTACGAGCAGTACTTC.

V usage is TRBV27 and J usage is TRBJ1-2, with D perhaps matching TRBD1 (6 bases). The CDR3 length is 14 residues. Germline V gene sequence: CDR1 MNHEY, CDR2 SMNVEV (reference sequence). V was clipped by 8 bases and J by 6 bases, with 19 bases between them. The CDR3 loop is CASRRGGVLDGYTF. The CDR3 DNA reads TGTGCCAGCCGACGGGGGGGCGTCCTCGATGGCTACACCTTC.

V is TRBV7-9 and J is TRBJ2-5; tentatively, D is TRBD1 (6 bases). Germline V lookup: CDR1 SEHNR, CDR2 FQNEAQ (reference sequence). V lost 1 base and J 5 bases, leaving 11 bases between the germline ends. The CDR3 covers 14 residues. The CDR3 coding sequence is TGTGCCAGCAGCTTAGGGGGGCTGAGGGAGACCCAGTACTTC. Residues: CASSLGGLRETQYF.

Only one count was recorded for this clone. The rearrangement links TRBV19 to TRBJ2-7, with D possibly matching TRBD2 (7 bases). Germline V gene lookup returns CDR1 LNHDA and CDR2 SQIVND (reference sequence). Between the trimmed V and J ends, which lost 3 bases and 3 bases, there was a span of 18 bases. This CDR3 spans 16 amino acids. Here the CDR3 reads CASSIPAGAGVYEQYF. Here the CDR3 DNA reads TGTGCCAGTAGTATTCCCGCGGGGGCAGGGGTCTACGAGCAGTACTTC.

In this sample, this clone turned up many times. The chain links TRBV10-3 to TRBJ2-7, with D perhaps matching TRBD2 (6 bases). The germline gives CDR1 ENHRY, CDR2 SYGVKD. Trimming shortened V by 3 bases and J by 3 bases, and 12 bases separated the two germline ends. The CDR3 extends over 14 amino acids. CDR3 sequence reads: CAISELAASYEQYF. CDR3 nucleotide sequence: TGTGCCATCAGTGAACTAGCAGCTAGCTACGAGCAGTACTTC.

The chain couples TRBV27 to TRBJ1-6; D is possibly TRBD1 (6 bases). Germline loops: CDR1 MNHEY, CDR2 SMNVEV (reference sequence). The CDR3 covers 14 residues. Trimming took 1 base from V and 11 from J, leaving 12 bases between them. The chain's CDR3 is CASSLWDIGAPLHF. Written as DNA, the CDR3 is TGTGCCAGCAGTTTATGGGACATCGGGGCACCCCTCCACTTT.

The V and J genes are TRBV5-6 and TRBJ1-2, with TRBD1 identical over 8 bases. This CDR3 contains 13 residues. Germline V lookup: CDR1 SGHDT, CDR2 YYEEEE. The J segment lost 11 bases and the V segment lost 0 bases, leaving 6 bases of the junction unmatched. CDR3 sequence (DNA): TGTGCCAGCAGCTTGGGACAGGGGACCTCTTACACCTTC. Its translation is CASSLGQGTSYTF.